This T cell receptor (beta chain) is from a study of blood T cell repertoires in COVID-19. Trimming removed 2 bases at V and 7 bases at J, with 12 bases between. The V gene's germline CDR1 is LGHDT and CDR2 YNNKEL (reference sequence). The CDR3 contains 13 residues. Per the original methods: It was from reference gene primer amplification that nucleated cell counts were estimated. The method was immunoSEQ multiplex PCR; TCRdb's version includes in-frame clones alone and lacks a portion of them. That table is the source of V, J and clone size, and D and trimming were worked out from the DNA. The sample shows roughly 460,000 clones, around 90% of them seen only once.

This TCR derives from a man younger than 35 with COVID-19, enrolled during active disease. V gene TRBV3-1 (or the pseudogene TRBV3-2) combines with J gene TRBJ2-7; D is possibly TRBD1 (6 bases). The sequenced material came from peripheral blood. The CDR3 reads CASSQFPTGEQYF. For the CDR3, the DNA is TGTGCCAGCAGCCAATTCCCTACAGGGGAGCAGTACTTC.